This TCR beta chain was recovered during a study of T cell responses to AZD1222 COVID-19 vaccine (dated by TCRdb to about 2021). About the full investigation: AZD1222 recipients with second doses at about 4 weeks or about 12 weeks were pooled, because spike-specific TCR depth and breadth did not differ between schedules. TCR sequencing was performed for 230 to 250 trial participants, of whom around 200 were given two doses of AZD1222 and approximately 25 were given two doses of MenACWY control vaccine. Enrollment into the trials was organized by age into subgroups of 18-55, 56-69 and 70-plus years, and those subgroups contained roughly 150, 30 and 60 TCR-sequenced participants, respectively. Results the study describes overall, beyond this receptor: Participants were mostly white British, with more females than males. The authors suggested clonal diversity may have been underestimated. Only six AZD1222 recipients were SARS-CoV-2 seropositive at baseline, limiting conclusions about previously exposed vaccinees. Because no day 14 peak-response samples were available, repertoires were characterized only after the peak T cell response. Vaccine-associated CD4 TCRs spanned the whole spike protein, with dominant responses in regions 160-218 and 743-854. Nearly half of unique spike-specific TCRs reportedly recognized epitopes outside regions mutated in the B.1.351 and B.1.1.7 variants. Spike-specific TCR breadth and depth rose significantly after two AZD1222 doses compared with day 0 and with MenACWY recipients. In the small 56-69-year group, the increase in depth fell short of significance, most likely because of low power.

The germline V gene gives CDR1 as SGHDN and CDR2 as FVKESK. From the cysteine through the phenylalanine, the CDR3 covers 16 amino acids. Just CDR3 DNA is preserved here, 48 bases in frame from base 1. After removal of 2 bases from V and 8 bases from J, the junction retains 11 bases not matched to a gene. On this clone itself: The specificity of this receptor is unknown. No per-base quality is available; no much larger clone lies one base away.

The CDR3 regions of human TCRbeta chains were subjected to immunosequencing. The authors' analysis ran thus. TCRs in the repertoires were compared against a reference library of SARS-CoV-2-specific TCRs that had been generated with the MIRA antigen-specificity platform. Breadth was defined as the fraction of unique TCRs that were SARS-CoV-2-associated, and depth was defined as the fraction of total T cells that were SARS-CoV-2-associated. Using the MIRA data, each spike-specific TCR was mapped to the spike region that the TCR reacts to and placed in a CD4 or CD8 class. Log10-transformed breadth and depth values were compared by one-way ANOVA with Sidak's multiple comparisons tests. TCRdb stores this immuneACCESS table with in-frame sequences only. Part of the clones is absent; in the studies checked, under half of the shortfall reflects unresolved V genes, and no reason is known for the rest. That table furnishes V, J and clone size, whereas the DNA furnished D and trimming. Counted in this sample were approximately 120,000 clones; approximately 88% of them appeared once. The leading ten clones occupy less than 30% of the sample.

Interpreted using the paper, the time point label stands for: baseline before first vaccination. The vaccinee samples were drawn from two UK trials, COV001 and COV002, one of which was a single-blind randomized controlled phase 2/3 trial testing AZD1222 (ChAdOx1 nCoV-19) in healthy adults. Trial participant PBMC samples were collected at day 0 and day 28 after the second dose for TCRbeta chain sequencing. Material: peripheral blood, obtained on day 0 of AZD1222 vaccination. This clonotype originated in an adult in good health. Recombination linked TRBV14 to TRBJ1-4, with 7 central nucleotides matching TRBD1. DNA sequence: TGTGCCAGCAGCCAAAACCGGGACAGCGGAAAGGAAAAACTGTTTTTT. This encodes CASSQNRDSGKEKLFF. Joined to the reference TRBV14 and TRBJ1-4 proteins, this CDR3 gives the full variable domain: EAGVTQFPSHSVIEKGQTVTLRCDPISGHDNLYWYRRVMGKEIKFLLHFVKESKQDESGMPNNRFLAERTGGTYSTLKVQPAELEDSGVYFCASSQNRDSGKEKLFFGSGTQLSVL.